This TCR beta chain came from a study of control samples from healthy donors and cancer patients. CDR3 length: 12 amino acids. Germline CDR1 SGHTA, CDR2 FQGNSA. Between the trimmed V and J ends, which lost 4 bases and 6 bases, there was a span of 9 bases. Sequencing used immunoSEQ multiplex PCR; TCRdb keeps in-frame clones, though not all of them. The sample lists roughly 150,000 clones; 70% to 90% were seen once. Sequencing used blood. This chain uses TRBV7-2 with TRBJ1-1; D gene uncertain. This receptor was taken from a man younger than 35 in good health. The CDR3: CASSYRPSEAFF. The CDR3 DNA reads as TGTGCCAGCAGCTACCGACCTTCTGAAGCTTTCTTT.